The 20 T cell receptor beta chains listed next were all sequenced from one sample in a study of early T cells in non-severe SARS-CoV-2 infection. TCRdb re-called the 5' RACE reads through MiXCR, storing one row per CDR3 protein. The data contain around 40,000 distinct CDR3 sequences, about 6.2% of them singletons. Specimen: whole blood. The receptor set was obtained from an adult who was a healthcare worker with PCR-confirmed SARS-CoV-2 infection or an uninfected control (not recorded which).

This clonotype was counted many times. The chain employs TRBV12-3 or TRBV12-4 and TRBJ2-2; D ambiguous. V lost 5 bases to trimming and J lost 6 bases, with 10 bases between them. CDR3 length equals 13 residues. The CDR3 loop is CASSGPLPGELFF. The CDR3 DNA sequence: TGTGCCAGCAGTGGACCTTTACCCGGGGAGCTGTTTTTT.

This clonotype was found many times. The J gene is TRBJ2-7, the V gene TRBV28, with D perhaps matching TRBD1 (5 bases). The germline V and J ends were trimmed by 5 bases and 0 bases, with 11 bases remaining between them. CDR1 and CDR2 from the germline V gene are MDHEN and SYDVKM. The CDR3 spans 14 residues. The DNA of the CDR3 is TGTGCCAGCAGTCGCCAGGGTACCTCCTACGAGCAGTACTTC. This codes for CASSRQGTSYEQYF.

This clonotype was counted many times. The CDR3 nucleotides read TGCAGTGCTAGAGATCCGAGACATAGCTCCTACAATGAGCAGTTCTTC. Its protein product is CSARDPRHSSYNEQFF. The chain employs TRBV20-1 and TRBJ2-1; the D is unclear. Germline CDR1 reads DFQATT; CDR2 reads SNEGSKA (reference sequence). V lost 0 bases, J lost 0 bases, and 12 bases lay in between. The CDR3 extends over 16 amino acids.

This clonotype has a handful of counts. This rearrangement joins TRBV10-3 to TRBJ2-7, with D possibly being TRBD2 (6 bases). Germline-derived CDR1 and CDR2 are ENHRY and SYGVKD. This CDR3 is built from 12 residues. V was clipped by 6 bases and J by 0 bases, with 6 bases between them. CDR3 in amino acids: CAISGSSYEQYF. CDR3 DNA: TGTGCCATCAGCGGGAGCTCCTACGAGCAGTACTTC.

This clonotype was recorded many times. CDR3 coding DNA: TGTGCCAGCAGCTTAGGGCCACCTCACAATGAGCAGTTCTTC. As protein: CASSLGPPHNEQFF. V and J are TRBV7-2 and TRBJ2-1; D uncertain. CDR3 length: 14 amino acids. V lost 1 base, J lost 5 bases, and 9 bases lay in between. Germline CDR1 is SGHTA and CDR2 is FQGNSA.

This clonotype has a count of ten or more. Here the CDR3 DNA reads TGCAGTGGCACAGGAGCTAACTATGGCTACACCTTC. Translated: CSGTGANYGYTF. The chain links TRBV20-1 to TRBJ1-2, with a possible D match to TRBD1 (5 bases). This CDR3 is 12 amino acids long. The V gene lost 7 bases and the J gene lost 0 bases, with 9 bases spanning the gap. Germline CDR1 is DFQATT and CDR2 is SNEGSKA (reference sequence).

As concerns this clonotype: One end of the junction fails to match germline, which may point to a read error. This rearrangement joins TRBV28 to TRBJ2-7; possible D gene TRBD2, 6 bases. The CDR3 has 16 amino acids. CDR1 MDHEN and CDR2 SYDVKM come from the germline V gene. The CDR3: CASSYSAGSGPYGQYF. CDR3 bases: TGTGCCAGCAGCTACTCGGCGGGGTCAGGACCCTACGGGCAGTACTTC.

In this sample, this clonotype turned up many times. V is TRBV7-3 and J is TRBJ2-1; no clear D. The CDR3 is made up of 12 amino acids. Trimming left V 5 bases short and J 9 bases short, with 11 bases between. CDR1 is SGHTA, CDR2 FQGTGA, per germline. CDR3 protein: CASSPGGVEQFF. Written as DNA, the CDR3 is TGTGCCAGCAGCCCGGGCGGAGTTGAGCAGTTCTTC.

Regarding this clonotype: Sequence at one end of the junction differs from germline and may be a read error. This sequence joins TRBV11-1 and TRBJ2-2; tentative D call: TRBD2 (5 bases). This CDR3 is built from 13 residues. The V gene's germline CDR1 is SGHAT and CDR2 FQDESV (reference sequence). The DNA of the CDR3 is TGTGCCAGCAGCTTAGAAGAGACCGGGGAGCTATTTTTT. It yields the protein CASSLEETGELFF.

This clonotype was seen repeatedly, ten times or more. This chain uses TRBV20-1 with TRBJ2-2; the match to TRBD1 covers 7 bases. The germline V gene encodes CDR1 DFQATT and CDR2 SNEGSKA (reference sequence). The CDR3 has 15 amino acids. With 0 bases clipped from V and 4 bases from J, the junction kept 5 bases outside the gene matches. The CDR3 DNA follows: TGCAGTGCTAGAGAAGATCCAGGGGGCACCGGGGAGCTGTTTTTT. This codes for CSAREDPGGTGELFF.

This clonotype was picked up many times. The V and J genes are TRBV29-1 and TRBJ2-7; D might be TRBD1 (6 bases). The CDR3 sequence is 12 residues long. Germline V lookup: CDR1 SQVTM, CDR2 ANQGSEA. Trimming removed 4 bases at V and 5 bases at J, with 12 bases between. The CDR3 DNA reads as TGCAGCGTTGGGACAGACTACAACGAGCAGTACTTC. This translates into CSVGTDYNEQYF.

In its sample, this clonotype was seen many times. This sequence joins TRBV20-1 and TRBJ2-1; TRBD2 matches at 10 bases. With V trimmed by 2 bases and J by 6 bases, 7 bases remained unmatched. There are 15 residues in the CDR3. The V gene's germline CDR1 is DFQATT and CDR2 SNEGSKA (reference sequence). CDR3 sequence reads: CSARRSGRAFNEQFF. DNA for the CDR3: TGCAGTGCTAGAAGGAGCGGGAGGGCTTTCAATGAGCAGTTCTTC.

This clonotype was seen many times. The chain carries TRBV12-3 or TRBV12-4 and TRBJ2-7, with D possibly TRBD2 on 6 matching bases. The CDR3 has 14 amino acids. V lost 5 bases to trimming and J lost 2 bases, with 13 bases between them. CDR3 DNA: TGTGCCAGCAGTGCCGGGACTGGGACCTACGAGCAGTACTTC. As protein: CASSAGTGTYEQYF.

There are a few counts of this clonotype. The chain joins TRBV5-6 to TRBJ2-1, with D perhaps matching TRBD2 (5 bases). V was shortened by 0 bases and J by 15 bases, with 19 bases between the two germline ends. CDR1 SGHDT and CDR2 YYEEEE come from the germline V gene. This CDR3 spans 14 amino acids. CDR3 sequence reads: CASSLVQWGDSVFF. The DNA for the CDR3 is TGTGCCAGCAGCTTGGTCCAGTGGGGAGATTCGGTGTTCTTC.

The chain carries TRBV5-1 and TRBJ2-7; D assignment may be TRBD1 or TRBD2 (6 bases each). Germline CDR1 is SGHRS and CDR2 is YFSETQ. With 2 bases removed from V and 6 bases from J, the gap between germline ends came to 9 bases. The CDR3 is 12 residues long. The CDR3 DNA is TGCGCCAGCAGCTTACAGGGAGGCGAGCAGTACTTC. Its protein is CASSLQGGEQYF.

This clonotype was counted only a few times. This chain joins TRBV30 and TRBJ2-1; D unresolved. Germline lookup yields CDR1 GTSNPN and CDR2 SVGIG (reference sequence). Trimming pared 0 bases from V and 6 bases from J, leaving 6 bases between. CDR3 size: 12 residues. DNA for the CDR3: TGTGCCTGGAGTGTACTCGCCAATGAGCAGTTCTTC. Protein product: CAWSVLANEQFF.

This clonotype was seen repeatedly, ten times or more. This rearrangement joins TRBV12-3 or TRBV12-4 to TRBJ2-2; D may match TRBD1 or TRBD2 (5 bases each). V dropped 3 bases and J dropped 4 bases, with 12 bases sitting between them. The CDR3 runs 15 residues. CDR3 protein: CASSFNTGLTGELFF. In DNA form, the CDR3 reads TGTGCCAGCAGTTTTAATACGGGGCTCACCGGGGAGCTGTTTTTT.

In its sample, this clonotype was seen many times. This chain links TRBV5-1 with TRBJ2-2; TRBD2 is a possible D gene (5 bases). Germline V gene data show CDR1 as SGHRS and CDR2 as YFSETQ. V was trimmed by 4 bases and J by 7 bases, leaving 17 bases between them. This CDR3 contains 15 residues. The CDR3 DNA sequence: TGCGCCAGCAGCCGGACCGGGATTGGGGTCGGGGAGCTGTTTTTT. This translates into CASSRTGIGVGELFF.

This clonotype qualifies as medium-sized. The rearrangement links TRBV3-1 to TRBJ1-1, with no clear D. Germline CDR1 is LGHDT and CDR2 is YNNKEL (reference sequence). The CDR3 has 12 amino acids. V was trimmed by 0 bases and J by 8 bases, leaving 7 bases between them. CDR3 in DNA: TGTGCCAGCAGCCAAGATTATAGAGAAGCTTTCTTT. This translates into CASSQDYREAFF.

CDR3 sequence reads: CASSTGSNNSPLHF. DNA of the CDR3: TGTGCCAGCAGTACAGGGTCAAATAATTCACCCCTCCACTTT. V is TRBV6-5 and J is TRBJ1-6, with D possibly TRBD1 on 6 matching bases. Looked up from germline, CDR1 is MNHEY and CDR2 is SVGAGI. This CDR3 region has 14 residues. V lost 5 bases and J 5 bases, leaving 10 bases between the germline ends.